These T cell receptor beta chains were read from a single sample in a study of neurological immune-mediated disorders. TCRdb re-called the 5' RACE reads through MiXCR, storing one row per CDR3 protein. The table shows roughly 48,000 distinct CDR3 sequences, with under 30% occurring only once. Sequences were obtained from PBMCs. The receptor set was obtained from a woman aged 70-85 years in good health. CDR3s include the opening cysteine and the closing phenylalanine or tryptophan. The D gene is left open where the match is weak. The size field is filled for only some rows; it gives once, few, many or a size class.

V gene,D gene,clone size,J gene,CDR3 DNA,CDR3 protein
TRBV6-5,.,many,TRBJ1-6,TGTGCCAGCAGTTACTTCAGGACAAATTCACCCCTCCACTTT,CASSYFRTNSPLHF
TRBV20-1,.,many,TRBJ1-1,TGCAGTGCTAGAGTCGAGGGGAACACTGAAGCTTTCTTT,CSARVEGNTEAFF
TRBV7-2,.,many,TRBJ2-1,TGTGCCAGCAGCTTAGGGCCCTACAATGAGCAGTTCTTC,CASSLGPYNEQFF
TRBV5-1,TRBD2,many,TRBJ2-5,TGCGCCAGCAGCTTGCGGGCGGGAGGGCCCCCCGAGACCCAGTACTTC,CASSLRAGGPPETQYF
TRBV3-1,TRBD2,many,TRBJ2-7,TGTGCCAGCAGCCAAGAAGCCCCTGGGGTGAGCGGGAGTCGGCTCGAGCAGTACTTC,CASSQEAPGVSGSRLEQYF
TRBV12-3/TRBV12-4,TRBD2,few,TRBJ2-6,TGTGCCAGCAGTTCCAACAAGGGAGGGCCATCTGGGGCCAACGTCCTGACTTTC,CASSSNKGGPSGANVLTF
TRBV7-2,.,many,TRBJ2-2,TGTGCCAGCAGCTTTCTACGCTTGACCACCGGGGAGCTGTTTTTT,CASSFLRLTTGELFF
TRBV7-2,.,many,TRBJ2-7,TGTGCCAGCAGCTTGGAGGCGGAGAACGAGCAGTACTTC,CASSLEAENEQYF
TRBV5-1,.,many,TRBJ2-7,TGCGCCAGCACTAATGGGGGCAGGGGCATCTACGAGCAGTACTTC,CASTNGGRGIYEQYF
TRBV12-3/TRBV12-4,TRBD2,many,TRBJ2-5,TGTGCCAGCAGTCCAAGGGGAGCGGGGGGGAGGGAGACCCAGTACTTC,CASSPRGAGGRETQYF
TRBV7-2,.,many,TRBJ2-7,TGTGCCAGCAGCTTAGCCCTAGCAACAGCCTACGAGCAGTACTTC,CASSLALATAYEQYF
TRBV12-3/TRBV12-4,.,many,TRBJ1-3,TGTGCCAGCAGTTCGAACACCGGGACCTTAGACGGAAACACCATATATTTT,CASSSNTGTLDGNTIYF
TRBV5-1,TRBD2,many,TRBJ2-7,TGCGCCAGCAGCGTGAGCGGGAGCAGTCCCTACGAGCAGTACTTC,CASSVSGSSPYEQYF
TRBV5-6,TRBD1,many,TRBJ2-7,TGTGCCAGCAGCCCGCGCCCAGGGGACAGCTACGAGCAGTACTTC,CASSPRPGDSYEQYF
TRBV14,.,many,TRBJ2-3,TGTGCCAGCAGCCCCCTGGGATTGCAGGAGACGCAGTATTTT,CASSPLGLQETQYF
TRBV7-8,.,many,TRBJ2-1,TGTGCCAGCAGCTCAAGCGGGCCCACCTACAATGAGCAGTTCTTC,CASSSSGPTYNEQFF
TRBV12-3/TRBV12-4,.,many,TRBJ1-2,TGTGCCAGCAGTTTAGGGGGGGGCGCGACTTCTGGCTACACCTTC,CASSLGGGATSGYTF
TRBV5-1,.,many,TRBJ1-2,TGCGCCAGCAGTCCTACAAGAAGCTATGGCTACACCTTC,CASSPTRSYGYTF
TRBV5-1,TRBD1,many,TRBJ1-2,TGCGCCAGCAGCTTGGAAGGACAGGTTTGGAATGGCTACACCTTC,CASSLEGQVWNGYTF
TRBV10-3,TRBD2,many,TRBJ2-1,TGTGCCATCAGTCACCCAGCGGGAGGGTACAATGAGCAGTTCTTC,CAISHPAGGYNEQFF
TRBV6-5,.,.,TRBJ2-3,TGTGCCAGTAGTTACGGGGGGACAGGAGATCTTGCACAGTATTTT,CASSYGGTGDLAQYF
TRBV19,TRBD1,.,TRBJ2-4,TGTGCCACAGCAAGCCCTACAGGGGGCAAAAACATTCAGTACTTC,CATASPTGGKNIQYF
TRBV5-5,.,medium-sized,TRBJ2-7,TGTGCCAGCAGCCCCACCCCCGCAGGGACGACCTATCCAGGCGAGCAGTACTTC,CASSPTPAGTTYPGEQYF
TRBV18,.,many,TRBJ1-2,TGTGCCAGCTCACCACCGGACCGGGGGGGCTATGGCTACACCTTC,CASSPPDRGGYGYTF
TRBV3-1,TRBD2,few,TRBJ2-3,TGTGCCAGCAGCCTGACTAGCGGGGGCAAGCCAGATACGCAGTATTTT,CASSLTSGGKPDTQYF
TRBV7-2,TRBD1,many,TRBJ2-7,TGTGCCAGCAGCATACCAAGCCTGGGACAGGGGAACGAGCAGTACTTC,CASSIPSLGQGNEQYF
TRBV20-1,.,many,TRBJ2-7,TGCAGTGCTAGAGAGGGTGGGGGTAGGCAGTACTTC,CSAREGGGRQYF
TRBV5-1,TRBD1,many,TRBJ1-2,TGCGCCAGCAGCCCGGACAGGCCGAACTATGGCTACACCTTC,CASSPDRPNYGYTF
TRBV29-1,.,many,TRBJ1-1,TGCAGCGCCTTATATACTGAAGCTTTCTTT,CSALYTEAFF
TRBV2,.,.,TRBJ2-3,TGTGCCAGCAGGGGGCCCGGAGATACGCAGTATTTT,CASRGPGDTQYF
TRBV7-9,.,.,TRBJ2-7,TGTGCCAGCAGCCCACAGGTAACTTACGAGCAGTACTTC,CASSPQVTYEQYF
TRBV2,.,many,TRBJ2-1,TGTGCCAGCATCCTGGCTCCAGCTGAGCAGTTCTTC,CASILAPAEQFF
TRBV5-6,TRBD1,.,TRBJ2-1,TGTGCCAGCAGCTCGGACAGGTTACCTTACAATGAGCAGTTCTTC,CASSSDRLPYNEQFF
TRBV20-1,.,many,TRBJ1-5,TGCAGTGCACGACAGTATAGCAATCAGCCCCAGCATTTT,CSARQYSNQPQHF
TRBV5-1,TRBD2,.,TRBJ2-3,TGCGCCAGCAGCTTTGGACTAGCGGGGGGCCCTAGCACAGATACGCAGTATTTT,CASSFGLAGGPSTDTQYF
TRBV12-3/TRBV12-4,.,many,TRBJ1-2,TGTGCCAGCAGTTTGGACTCCCGTGGGGGAGCCTATGGCTACACCTTC,CASSLDSRGGAYGYTF
TRBV12-3/TRBV12-4,.,once,TRBJ2-3,TGTGCCAGCAGGATGTCCAAGTCAGATACGCAGTATTTT,CASRMSKSDTQYF
TRBV5-1,TRBD2,many,TRBJ2-3,TGCGCCAGCAACACCGAAGGAGGACTAGCGAGAGCAGATACGCAGTATTTT,CASNTEGGLARADTQYF
TRBV5-1,.,.,TRBJ1-2,TGCGCCAGCAGCCCGGCCACCGGGGGGCGTAACTATGGCTACACCTTC,CASSPATGGRNYGYTF
TRBV5-1,TRBD1,many,TRBJ2-1,TGCGCCAGCAGCTTCCGCCCGGGACAGGGTGACTACAATGAGCAGTTCTTC,CASSFRPGQGDYNEQFF
TRBV7-9,.,.,TRBJ2-3,TGTGCCAGCAGCGAAGGGACCACAGATACGCAGTATTTT,CASSEGTTDTQYF
TRBV28,TRBD1,.,TRBJ2-7,TGTGCCAGCAGTTTAATGGGGACAGGGGCCCTGATTAGCTCCTACGAGCAGTACTTC,CASSLMGTGALISSYEQYF
TRBV7-9,.,many,TRBJ1-2,TGTGCCAGCAGCTTAGACAGGGTGGTCTATGGCTACACCTTC,CASSLDRVVYGYTF
TRBV7-2,.,many,TRBJ2-4,TGTGCCAGCAGCATCCCAGCCAAAAACATTCAGTACTTC,CASSIPAKNIQYF
TRBV5-1,.,many,TRBJ2-7,TGCGCCAGCAGCTTGAAGCCAGGGGCGTCCGAGCAGTACTTC,CASSLKPGASEQYF
TRBV5-1,TRBD2,medium-sized,TRBJ2-1,TGCGCCAGCAGCTCTGGGACTAGCTACGGTGAGCAGTTCTTC,CASSSGTSYGEQFF
TRBV14,TRBD2,.,TRBJ2-1,TGTGCCAGCAGCCATTCCTTGGGGGAGGGCCGAATGGAGCAGTTCTTC,CASSHSLGEGRMEQFF
TRBV14,.,many,TRBJ2-5,TGTGCCAGCAGCCAAAACCGAGAGACCCAGTACTTC,CASSQNRETQYF
TRBV18,.,.,TRBJ1-5,TGTGCCAGCTCACCACTGGGAGGGGGCAATCAGCCCCAGCATTTT,CASSPLGGGNQPQHF
TRBV12-3/TRBV12-4,.,many,TRBJ2-2,TGTGCCAGCAGCAAGGGGGAGGTTCACACCGGGGAGCTGTTTTTT,CASSKGEVHTGELFF
TRBV28,TRBD1,many,TRBJ1-1,TGTGCCAGCAGTTTGTCGCAGGGGGACACTGAAGCTTTCTTT,CASSLSQGDTEAFF
TRBV7-2,.,many,TRBJ2-7,TGTGCCAGCAGCTTAGGTGATAGCGGCTCCTACGAGCAGTACTTC,CASSLGDSGSYEQYF
TRBV5-6,TRBD1,many,TRBJ2-7,TGTGCCAGCAGCCGAGGACAGGGGGCAGACTTC,CASSRGQGADF
TRBV30,TRBD2,many,TRBJ2-1,TGTGCCTGGGACGGGAGGGCAAATGAGCAGTTCTTC,CAWDGRANEQFF
TRBV25-1,.,once,TRBJ2-7,TGTGCCAGCAGTGAATGGGGCAGGGGGGACGAGCAGTACTTC,CASSEWGRGDEQYF